The T cell receptor beta chain under discussion was sequenced for a study of beta chain features in type 1 diabetes. Regarding the study as a whole: Cells that show high TCR expression could be over-represented by cDNA sequencing. Among all four CD4+ subsets, Type 1 diabetes patients had TCRB CDR3s that were moderately but significantly shorter.

Since all of the isolated RNA was reverse transcribed, expressed TCRB transcripts were what got sequenced. TCRdb's table, derived via immunoSEQ multiplex PCR, lists solely in-frame clones and lacks some. The sample carries about 170,000 clones, approximately 7.8% recorded once. This clone was seen only a few times. The target antigen is unknown. Material for sequencing was central memory CD4+ T cells from blood. The sequence came from a woman in her thirties or forties with type 1 diabetes.

CDR3 nucleotide sequence: TGCGCCAGCAGCCTCGGGACAGGGAGAAAGGACACTGAAGCTTTCTTT. It yields the protein CASSLGTGRKDTEAFF. The chain employs TRBV4-1 and TRBJ1-1, with 9 bases aligning to TRBD1. The germline V gene has CDR1 MGHRA and CDR2 YSYEKL. This CDR3 region has 16 residues. Trimming took 4 bases from V and 3 from J; bases not matched to a gene: 9.